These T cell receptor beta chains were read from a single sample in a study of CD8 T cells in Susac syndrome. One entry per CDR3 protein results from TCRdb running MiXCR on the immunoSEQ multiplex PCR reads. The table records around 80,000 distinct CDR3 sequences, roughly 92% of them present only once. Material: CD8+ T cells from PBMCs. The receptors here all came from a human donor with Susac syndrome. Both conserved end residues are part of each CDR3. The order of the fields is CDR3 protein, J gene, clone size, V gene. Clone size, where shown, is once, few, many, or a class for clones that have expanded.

cdr3_aa: CASMLGRVGVWGNQPQHF
j_call: TRBJ1-5
clone_size: -
v_call: TRBV6-5

cdr3_aa: CSAKRTGLNEQFF
j_call: TRBJ2-1
clone_size: -
v_call: TRBV20-1

cdr3_aa: CASSHVPGPDQPQHF
j_call: TRBJ1-5
clone_size: -
v_call: TRBV4-1

cdr3_aa: CASSQFYPGAYEQYF
j_call: TRBJ2-7
clone_size: -
v_call: TRBV4-3

cdr3_aa: CASSYGGRYEQFF
j_call: TRBJ2-1
clone_size: -
v_call: TRBV6-2/TRBV6-3

cdr3_aa: CAWSERMNTEAFF
j_call: TRBJ1-1
clone_size: -
v_call: TRBV30

cdr3_aa: CASKTSGRPSYEQYF
j_call: TRBJ2-7
clone_size: -
v_call: TRBV21-1

cdr3_aa: CSARVLSQGAAFF
j_call: TRBJ1-1
clone_size: -
v_call: TRBV20-1

cdr3_aa: CASSPSGGLGTEAFF
j_call: TRBJ1-1
clone_size: once
v_call: TRBV4-1

cdr3_aa: CATSRDSGTGQETQYF
j_call: TRBJ2-5
clone_size: -
v_call: TRBV15

cdr3_aa: CASSGTSGSYEQYF
j_call: TRBJ2-7
clone_size: few
v_call: TRBV9

cdr3_aa: CAWSGGGGGPGDTQYF
j_call: TRBJ2-3
clone_size: -
v_call: TRBV30

cdr3_aa: CASRRGYSNQPQHF
j_call: TRBJ1-5
clone_size: -
v_call: TRBV27

cdr3_aa: CASSQGRRYIF
j_call: TRBJ1-2
clone_size: -
v_call: TRBV7-9

cdr3_aa: CASSLTASGSYEQYF
j_call: TRBJ2-7
clone_size: -
v_call: TRBV27

cdr3_aa: CASSADRMGDFKTQYF
j_call: TRBJ2-5
clone_size: -
v_call: TRBV6-1

cdr3_aa: CASSDRESYQSSYEQYF
j_call: TRBJ2-7
clone_size: -
v_call: TRBV5-1

cdr3_aa: CASSLGRSDTQYF
j_call: TRBJ2-3
clone_size: -
v_call: TRBV7-3

cdr3_aa: CASSLLGTITDTQYF
j_call: TRBJ2-3
clone_size: -
v_call: TRBV7-9

cdr3_aa: CASSFDRVDEQYF
j_call: TRBJ2-7
clone_size: -
v_call: TRBV7-9

cdr3_aa: CASSQGGDILSNEQYF
j_call: TRBJ2-7
clone_size: -
v_call: TRBV4-3

cdr3_aa: CASMKQGKQYF
j_call: TRBJ2-5
clone_size: few
v_call: TRBV2

cdr3_aa: CASLTRDRGSGANVLTF
j_call: TRBJ2-6
clone_size: -
v_call: TRBV2

cdr3_aa: CASGLGQGYYEQYF
j_call: TRBJ2-7
clone_size: once
v_call: TRBV3-1

cdr3_aa: CASSSWPLHRPALNSPLHF
j_call: TRBJ1-6
clone_size: -
v_call: TRBV6-2/TRBV6-3

cdr3_aa: CASSLSRRGTNEQYF
j_call: TRBJ2-7
clone_size: -
v_call: TRBV27

cdr3_aa: CSAAPRGEPQHF
j_call: TRBJ1-5
clone_size: -
v_call: TRBV20-1

cdr3_aa: CASSVGAGDQFF
j_call: TRBJ2-1
clone_size: -
v_call: TRBV9

cdr3_aa: CASSQDRETNQPQHF
j_call: TRBJ1-5
clone_size: -
v_call: TRBV4-2

cdr3_aa: CASSLGVLTDTQYF
j_call: TRBJ2-3
clone_size: -
v_call: TRBV7-9

cdr3_aa: CASSLGARSGNTIYF
j_call: TRBJ1-3
clone_size: -
v_call: TRBV7-9

cdr3_aa: CAWRTASGTYNEQFF
j_call: TRBJ2-1
clone_size: -
v_call: TRBV30

cdr3_aa: CSAPSRDRGTYEQYF
j_call: TRBJ2-7
clone_size: -
v_call: TRBV20-1

cdr3_aa: CASSASGGDTEAFF
j_call: TRBJ1-1
clone_size: -
v_call: TRBV6-4

cdr3_aa: CSASRRTEPQHF
j_call: TRBJ1-5
clone_size: -
v_call: TRBV20-1

cdr3_aa: CASSPRRLLRNTEAFF
j_call: TRBJ1-1
clone_size: -
v_call: TRBV28

cdr3_aa: CATSPSNQPQHF
j_call: TRBJ1-5
clone_size: -
v_call: TRBV15

cdr3_aa: CASSRGTANYGYTF
j_call: TRBJ1-2
clone_size: -
v_call: TRBV12-3/TRBV12-4

cdr3_aa: CSALLAGGTYEQYF
j_call: TRBJ2-7
clone_size: -
v_call: TRBV20-1

cdr3_aa: CASSQDRQGNSPLHF
j_call: TRBJ1-6
clone_size: -
v_call: TRBV4-1

cdr3_aa: CASSPLQGVGGELFF
j_call: TRBJ2-2
clone_size: -
v_call: TRBV18

cdr3_aa: CASSLAGQGFNQPQHF
j_call: TRBJ1-5
clone_size: -
v_call: TRBV5-6

cdr3_aa: CASSLLATSGNEQYF
j_call: TRBJ2-7
clone_size: -
v_call: TRBV28

cdr3_aa: CASSPLGTQLRGYTF
j_call: TRBJ1-2
clone_size: -
v_call: TRBV18

cdr3_aa: CASSLTRQGPYYGYTF
j_call: TRBJ1-2
clone_size: -
v_call: TRBV4-3

cdr3_aa: CASSQARGGSGNTIYF
j_call: TRBJ1-3
clone_size: -
v_call: TRBV4-1

cdr3_aa: CASSSESGRSSYEQYF
j_call: TRBJ2-7
clone_size: -
v_call: TRBV28

cdr3_aa: CASSLDGNDEQFF
j_call: TRBJ2-1
clone_size: -
v_call: TRBV7-6

cdr3_aa: CASSQDLLTEQYF
j_call: TRBJ2-7
clone_size: -
v_call: TRBV4-2

cdr3_aa: CASKQGNEKLFF
j_call: TRBJ1-4
clone_size: -
v_call: TRBV2

cdr3_aa: CASSKAPSYPDEAFF
j_call: TRBJ1-1
clone_size: -
v_call: TRBV6-1

cdr3_aa: CASSEGGLAGDEQYF
j_call: TRBJ2-7
clone_size: -
v_call: TRBV2